A single sample is the source of the 14 T cell receptor beta chains below, sequenced in a study of CD8 T cells in Susac syndrome. After extraction with the RNeasy kit, about 0.5 to 1 ug of the RNA was reverse transcribed using random hexamers. In TCRdb, the immunoSEQ multiplex PCR reads were re-called with MiXCR into one record per CDR3 protein. The table records roughly 400,000 distinct CDR3 sequences, 85% of them present only once. Source material: CD8+ T cells from PBMCs. These TCRs come from a human donor with multiple sclerosis.

V gene TRBV12-3 or TRBV12-4 combines with J gene TRBJ2-5, with D unclear. Trimming left V 1 base short and J 0 bases short, with 12 bases between. CDR3 length: 16 residues. The CDR3 DNA sequence: TGTGCCAGCAGTTTAGTAGCTCTTCAGAACCAAGAGACCCAGTACTTC. Protein sequence: CASSLVALQNQETQYF.

This chain links TRBV4-1 with TRBJ1-4; D perhaps matches TRBD1 (5 bases). The CDR3 totals 17 residues. V lost 2 bases, J lost 3 bases, and 16 bases lay in between. Germline V gene lookup returns CDR1 MGHRA and CDR2 YSYEKL. DNA for the CDR3: TGCGCCAGCAGCCAAAGAGATTGGGGGGACGCTAATGAAAAACTGTTTTTT. It encodes CASSQRDWGDANEKLFF.

The rearrangement joins TRBV5-6 to TRBJ2-1, with TRBD2 matching 7 bases. Germline CDR1 SGHDT, CDR2 YYEEEE. CDR3 length: 14 amino acids. The V gene end was trimmed by 4 bases and the J gene end by 8 bases; junction bases not matched to a gene: 9. The CDR3 sequence is CASSLVTSLHEQFF. CDR3 DNA sequence: TGTGCCAGCAGCCTGGTGACTAGCCTCCATGAGCAGTTCTTC.

The V call is TRBV4-1, the J call TRBJ2-5; D remains ambiguous. The CDR3 consists of 14 residues. Germline CDR1 MGHRA, CDR2 YSYEKL. Trimming removed 4 bases at V and 1 base at J, with 10 bases between. CDR3 in amino acids: CASSRKVSQETQYF. In DNA form, the CDR3 reads TGCGCCAGCAGCCGGAAGGTCTCCCAAGAGACCCAGTACTTC.

The V gene is TRBV6-4, the J gene TRBJ1-2, with TRBD1 matching 10 bases. This CDR3 has 13 residues. Germline V gene data show CDR1 as MRHNA and CDR2 as SNTAGT. J lost 6 bases, V lost 4 bases, and 2 bases had no gene match. The CDR3 nucleotides read TGTGCCAGCAGTGGGGGGACAGGGGATGGCTACACCTTC. It codes for CASSGGTGDGYTF.

This clonotype was recorded once. This chain uses TRBV7-9 with TRBJ1-1, with D possibly matching TRBD1 (6 bases). Per the germline V gene, CDR1 is SEHNR and CDR2 is FQNEAQ (reference sequence). The V end lost 5 bases, the J end lost 1 base, and 14 bases lay between the germline ends. The CDR3 is made up of 15 amino acids. The CDR3 here is CASSAPGTPNTEAFF. CDR3 DNA: TGTGCCAGCAGCGCCCCCGGGACACCGAACACTGAAGCTTTCTTT.

Notes on this clonotype: At one end, the junction sequence differs from germline, possibly due to a read error. V gene TRBV2 combines with J gene TRBJ2-1; maybe TRBD1 (5 bases). Germline CDR1 SNHLY, CDR2 FYNNEI. This CDR3 comprises 13 residues. CDR3 DNA: TGTGCCAGCAGGGAAGGGGTATACAATGAGCAGTTCTTC. It encodes CASREGVYNEQFF.

The chain is built from TRBV4-2 and TRBJ2-1; TRBD2 matches at 10 bases. Germline V gene sequence: CDR1 LGHNA, CDR2 YNFKEQ. Unmatched junction bases numbered 4, after V lost 0 bases and J lost 8 bases. This CDR3 is 15 amino acids long. The CDR3 sequence is CASSQELAGGDEQFF. The CDR3 nucleotides are TGTGCCAGCAGCCAAGAGTTAGCGGGGGGAGATGAGCAGTTCTTC.

This chain connects TRBV7-9 to TRBJ2-3, with a possible D match to TRBD1 (6 bases). The length of the CDR3 is 16 residues. Trimming stripped 5 bases from V and 3 bases from J, with 18 bases between. Looked up from germline, CDR1 is SEHNR and CDR2 is FQNEAQ (reference sequence). The CDR3, as DNA: TGTGCCAGCAGCCAGTACGGGACAACTAAGACAGATACGCAGTATTTT. Its protein product is CASSQYGTTKTDTQYF.

The gene calls are TRBV2 and TRBJ1-5; D not certain. Germline assignment: CDR1 SNHLY and CDR2 FYNNEI. The CDR3 is 16 residues long. V shed 5 bases and J shed 0 bases, with 14 bases lying between them. The CDR3 is CASSHSDGYSNQPQHF. DNA of the CDR3: TGTGCCAGCAGTCACTCTGACGGATATAGCAATCAGCCCCAGCATTTT.

This clonotype showed up just once. The genes are TRBV15 and TRBJ1-2, with D maybe TRBD1 (6 bases). V lost 0 bases to trimming and J lost 8 bases, with 19 bases between them. Germline V gene data show CDR1 as LNHNV and CDR2 as YYDKDF (reference sequence). This CDR3 spans 16 amino acids. DNA for the CDR3: TGTGCCACCAGCAGAGATTGGATGCAGGGGCGTGGCGGCTACACCTTC. Encoded protein: CATSRDWMQGRGGYTF.

The CDR3 DNA follows: TGTGCCTGGACTATTATTCAGGGTCCCAACTCTGGGGCCAACGTCCTGACTTTC. Amino acids: CAWTIIQGPNSGANVLTF. The V gene is TRBV30, the J gene TRBJ2-6, with a weak D call TRBD1 (5 bases). CDR1 and CDR2 from the germline V gene are GTSNPN and SVGIG (reference sequence). The CDR3 sequence is 18 residues long. V was trimmed by 4 bases and J by 0 bases, leaving 19 bases between them.

The J gene is TRBJ1-5, the V gene TRBV4-1, with D unresolved. The CDR3 consists of 14 residues. Per the germline V gene, CDR1 is MGHRA and CDR2 is YSYEKL. Trimming shortened V by 4 bases and J by 6 bases, and 13 bases separated the two germline ends. The CDR3 sequence: CASSLNEGFQPQHF. CDR3 DNA sequence: TGCGCCAGCAGCCTCAACGAAGGTTTTCAGCCCCAGCATTTT.

This clonotype showed up just once. The chain employs TRBV29-1 and TRBJ1-1; D perhaps matches TRBD1 (6 bases). The CDR3 is made up of 15 amino acids. Germline CDR1 is SQVTM and CDR2 is ANQGSEA. V lost 4 bases and J lost 1, with 16 bases in between. DNA for the CDR3: TGCAGCGTTGCTCACCGGGACATTACGAACACTGAAGCTTTCTTT. This encodes CSVAHRDITNTEAFF.